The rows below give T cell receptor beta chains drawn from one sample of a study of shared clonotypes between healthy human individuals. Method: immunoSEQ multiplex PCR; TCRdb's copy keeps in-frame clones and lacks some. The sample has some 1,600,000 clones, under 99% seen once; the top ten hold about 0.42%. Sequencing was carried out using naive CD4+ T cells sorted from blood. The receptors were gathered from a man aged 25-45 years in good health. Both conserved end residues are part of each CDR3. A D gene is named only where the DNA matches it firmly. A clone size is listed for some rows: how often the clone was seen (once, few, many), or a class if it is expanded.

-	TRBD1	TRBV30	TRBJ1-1	CAWLLQGVNTEAFF	TGTGCCTGGCTACTACAGGGGGTGAACACTGAAGCTTTCTTT
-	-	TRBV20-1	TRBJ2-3	CSESGRDTQYF	TGCAGTGAATCGGGGCGGGATACGCAGTATTTT
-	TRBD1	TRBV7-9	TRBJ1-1	CASSRTGEGTEAFF	TGTGCCAGCAGCCGAACAGGGGAAGGCACTGAAGCTTTCTTT
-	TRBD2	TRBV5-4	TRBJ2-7	CASSQPGTTSYEQYF	TGTGCCAGCAGCCAGCCCGGGACTACTTCCTACGAGCAGTACTTC
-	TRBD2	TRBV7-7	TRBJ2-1	CASSQGLAVGNEQFF	TGTGCCAGCAGCCAGGGACTAGCGGTTGGAAATGAGCAGTTCTTC
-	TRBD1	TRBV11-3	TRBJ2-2	CASAQGAIGELFF	TGTGCCAGCGCACAGGGGGCTATCGGGGAGCTGTTTTTT
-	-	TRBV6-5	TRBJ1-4	CASSPGHRNEKLFF	TGTGCCAGCAGCCCGGGACACCGTAATGAAAAACTGTTTTTT
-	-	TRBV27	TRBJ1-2	CASSYGGQNYGYTF	TGTGCCAGCAGTTACGGGGGGCAAAACTATGGCTACACCTTC
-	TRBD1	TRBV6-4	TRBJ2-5	CASRPGTVRGTQYF	TGTGCCAGCAGGCCAGGGACAGTTCGGGGGACCCAGTACTTC
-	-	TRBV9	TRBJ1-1	CASSTEVRTEAFF	TGTGCCAGCAGCACTGAGGTGCGCACTGAAGCTTTCTTT
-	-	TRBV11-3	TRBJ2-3	CASSLRLTDTQYF	TGTGCCAGCAGCTTAAGGTTAACAGATACGCAGTATTTT
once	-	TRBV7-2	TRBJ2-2	CASSFLGAAGELFF	TGTGCCAGCAGCTTTCTGGGGGCAGCCGGGGAGCTGTTTTTT
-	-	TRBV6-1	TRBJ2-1	CASSQRRNEQFF	TGTGCCAGTTCGCAGCGAAGGAATGAGCAGTTCTTC
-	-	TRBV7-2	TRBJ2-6	CASSLAGTFPSSGANVLTF	TGTGCCAGCAGCTTGGCAGGGACTTTCCCCAGCTCTGGGGCCAACGTCCTGACTTTC
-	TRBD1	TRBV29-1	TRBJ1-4	CSVEGTGGQLGEKLFF	TGCAGCGTTGAAGGGACAGGGGGCCAGTTAGGTGAAAAACTGTTTTTT
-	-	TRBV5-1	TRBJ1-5	CASSSGQSPNQPQHF	TGCGCCAGCAGCTCGGGACAATCTCCTAATCAGCCCCAGCATTTT
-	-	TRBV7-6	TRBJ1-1	CASSLTVNTEAFF	TGTGCCAGCAGCTTGACCGTGAACACTGAAGCTTTCTTT
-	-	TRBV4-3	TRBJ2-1	CASSQEGGKSNEQFF	TGCGCCAGCAGCCAAGAAGGCGGGAAGAGCAATGAGCAGTTCTTC
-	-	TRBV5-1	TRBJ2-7	CASSFPGVYEQYF	TGCGCCAGCAGCTTCCCAGGGGTATACGAGCAGTACTTC
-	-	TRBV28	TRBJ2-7	CASGDYPYEQYF	TGTGCCTCAGGGGACTATCCCTACGAGCAGTACTTC
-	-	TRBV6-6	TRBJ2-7	CASSSEESYEQYF	TGTGCCAGCAGTTCGGAGGAGTCCTACGAGCAGTACTTC
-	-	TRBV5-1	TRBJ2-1	CASSLAAGVNEQFF	TGCGCCAGCAGCTTGGCCGCAGGGGTGAATGAGCAGTTCTTC
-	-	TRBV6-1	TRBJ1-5	CASSAWRGAGRQPQHF	TGTGCCAGCAGTGCTTGGCGAGGGGCAGGGAGGCAGCCCCAGCATTTT
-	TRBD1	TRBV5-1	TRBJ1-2	CASSLGQGEGYTF	TGCGCCAGCAGCTTGGGACAGGGTGAAGGCTACACCTTC
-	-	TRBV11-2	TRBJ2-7	CASSLAYTYEQYF	TGTGCCAGCAGCTTAGCGTACACTTATGAGCAGTACTTC
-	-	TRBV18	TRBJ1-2	CASSPDSPAMNSGYTF	TGTGCCAGCTCACCAGACTCCCCGGCGATGAACAGTGGCTACACCTTC
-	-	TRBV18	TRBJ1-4	CASSPKQGLGEKLFF	TGTGCCAGCTCCCCGAAACAGGGACTTGGTGAAAAACTGTTTTTT
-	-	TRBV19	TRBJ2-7	CASSPRDGTYEQYF	TGTGCCAGTAGTCCACGGGACGGAACCTACGAGCAGTACTTC
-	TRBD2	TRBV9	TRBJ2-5	CASSPRGLAGQETQYF	TGTGCCAGCAGCCCCAGGGGACTAGCGGGACAAGAGACCCAGTACTTC
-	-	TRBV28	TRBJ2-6	CASSSSSGANVLTF	TGTGCCAGCAGTTCCTCTTCTGGGGCCAACGTCCTGACTTTC
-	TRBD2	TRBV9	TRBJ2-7	CASSVEGTSAYEQYF	TGTGCCAGCAGCGTAGAAGGGACTAGTGCCTACGAGCAGTACTTC
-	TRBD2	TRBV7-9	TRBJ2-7	CASNSEGTRGYEQYF	TGTGCCAGCAACTCGGAGGGGACTAGAGGCTACGAGCAGTACTTC